The 15 T cell receptor beta chains presented below share a single source sample, sequenced in a study of identical twins. Using its own MiXCR run on the 5' RACE reads, TCRdb lists one record per CDR3 protein. The data contain 700,000 to 950,000 distinct CDR3 sequences, approximately 13% of them singletons. Another study also made use of these data, one on yellow fever vaccine responses in identical twins.

The sample was PBMCs. Receptors were obtained from a woman aged 18-29 years in good health.

The gene calls are TRBV28 and TRBJ2-5, with 12 positions matching TRBD1. V lost 4 bases and J lost 5; bases outside the gene matches: 11. Germline lookup yields CDR1 MDHEN and CDR2 SYDVKM. The CDR3 extends over 17 amino acids. The CDR3 bases are TGTGCCAGCAGTTCCCACCTGGGGGACAGGGGGCGTGAGACCCAGTACTTC. Its protein product is CASSSHLGDRGRETQYF. Drawing the rest from reference TRBV28 and TRBJ2-5, the complete variable domain is DVKVTQSSRYLVKRTGEKVFLECVQDMDHENMFWYRQDPGLGLRLIYFSYDVKMKEKGDIPEGYSVSREKKERFSLILESASTNQTSMYLCASSSHLGDRGRETQYFGPGTRLLVL.

This clonotype was seen only a few times. This chain links TRBV29-1 with TRBJ2-3; 11 nucleotides agree with TRBD2. Germline values: CDR1 SQVTM, CDR2 ANQGSEA. The CDR3 contains 15 residues. Trimming at V came to 7 bases and at J to 0 bases, leaving 6 bases not matched to a gene. In DNA, the CDR3 is TGCAGCGCTAGCGGGGGGCGAATTAGCACAGATACGCAGTATTTT. This codes for CSASGGRISTDTQYF.

This clonotype has more than one count but fewer than ten. This chain links TRBV28 with TRBJ1-1; D is unclear. The length of the CDR3 is 15 residues. From germline, CDR1 is MDHEN and CDR2 SYDVKM. V was shortened by 4 bases and J by 5 bases, with 17 bases between the two germline ends. The chain's CDR3 is CASSSPTGLVTEAFF. CDR3 in DNA: TGTGCCAGCAGTTCGCCCACGGGCCTGGTGACTGAAGCTTTCTTT.

The sample holds many counts of this clonotype. The CDR3 coding sequence is TGCGCCAGCAGCCGGGACGGCGGGAGCACTGAAGCTTTCTTT. Its translation is CASSRDGGSTEAFF. The V gene is TRBV5-1, the J gene TRBJ1-1, with TRBD1 as a possible D gene (5 bases). V was pared by 4 bases and J by 4 bases, with 14 bases between. The CDR3 has 14 amino acids. Germline V gene data show CDR1 as SGHRS and CDR2 as YFSETQ.

This clonotype was recorded a few times. V usage is TRBV3-1 and J usage is TRBJ2-1, with TRBD2 as a possible D gene (6 bases). The germline CDR1 and CDR2 sequences are LGHDT and YNNKEL (reference sequence). This CDR3 region has 11 residues. V lost 0 bases and J 15 bases, leaving 9 bases between the germline ends. The CDR3 protein is CASSQERDLFF. The CDR3 DNA is TGTGCCAGCAGCCAAGAAAGGGACTTGTTCTTC.

This chain uses TRBV5-1 with TRBJ1-6; D not resolved. CDR1 is SGHRS, CDR2 YFSETQ, per germline. The CDR3 spans 13 residues. The ends were cut back, 9 bases at V and 7 bases at J, with 14 bases in the middle. DNA for the CDR3: TGCGCCACGGCGAAGGGTGACAATTCACCCCTCCACTTT. Translated: CATAKGDNSPLHF.

This chain uses TRBV2 with TRBJ1-4; the match to TRBD1 covers 7 bases. V shed 7 bases, J shed 1 base, and the junction held 9 bases outside the gene matches. Germline V gene lookup returns CDR1 SNHLY and CDR2 FYNNEI. The CDR3 is made up of 16 amino acids. CDR3 amino acids: CASIRGRLLTNEKLFF. The CDR3 DNA follows: TGTGCCAGCATAAGGGGGCGTCTTTTAACTAATGAAAAACTGTTTTTT.

This clonotype appeared a few times. The J gene is TRBJ2-3, the V gene TRBV20-1; D may be TRBD2 (6 bases). Deletions cut 3 bases from V and 1 base from J, with 11 bases between. The CDR3 spans 14 residues. Germline V CDR1 and CDR2: DFQATT, SNEGSKA (reference sequence). CDR3 loop: CSARLPGGTDTQYF. DNA for the CDR3: TGCAGTGCTAGGCTGCCGGGGGGCACAGATACGCAGTATTTT.

V gene TRBV28 combines with J gene TRBJ2-7; no reliable D call. Germline V gene data show CDR1 as MDHEN and CDR2 as SYDVKM. Trimming took 6 bases from V and 3 from J, leaving 12 bases between them. This CDR3 spans 13 amino acids. The CDR3 DNA sequence: TGTGCCAGCAGCACCGGGCCGCTCTACGAGCAGTACTTC. This translates into CASSTGPLYEQYF.

V is TRBV11-3 and J is TRBJ1-1; TRBD1 might be the D (5 bases). Trimming shortened V by 5 bases and J by 6 bases, and 13 bases separated the two germline ends. In germline, CDR1 is SGHNT, CDR2 YENEEA. This CDR3 region has 13 residues. CDR3 sequence: CASSPQGISEAFF. The CDR3, as DNA: TGTGCCAGCAGCCCCCAGGGTATCTCTGAAGCTTTCTTT.

This clonotype occurred once. This chain joins TRBV7-2 and TRBJ2-7; D gene uncertain. This CDR3 is built from 14 residues. Germline V CDR1 and CDR2: SGHTA, FQGNSA. Between the trimmed V and J ends, which lost 3 bases and 7 bases, there was a span of 16 bases. The CDR3 DNA reads as TGTGCCAGCAGCTTGCGGACCCTGCCCGCGGAGCAGTACTTC. This codes for CASSLRTLPAEQYF.

The chain employs TRBV21-1 and TRBJ2-5; the DNA was not used to check the table's D call, TRBD1. TRBV21-1 is a pseudogene locus. CDR3 length: 16 residues. The CDR3 region has the DNA TGTGCCAGCAGCAAAGGAGAGACAGGGGAGGCGGAGACCCAGTACTTC. Translating gives CASSKGETGEAETQYF.

This sequence joins TRBV6-4 and TRBJ2-7, with 12 positions matching TRBD1. CDR1 and CDR2 (germline): MRHNA, SNTAGT. The CDR3 sequence is 18 residues long. J lost 7 bases, V lost 0 bases, and 13 bases had no gene match. This chain's CDR3 is CASSDSKSPGQGAIEQYV. In DNA form, the CDR3 reads TGTGCCAGCAGTGACTCTAAGAGTCCGGGACAGGGGGCGATTGAGCAGTACGTC.

This chain uses TRBV5-1 with TRBJ1-6; a weak D match, TRBD1 (5 bases). V lost 5 bases to trimming and J lost 4 bases, with 16 bases between them. Germline V CDR1 and CDR2: SGHRS, YFSETQ. The CDR3 runs 16 residues. CDR3 amino acids: CASRRDLTSYNSPLHF. Written as DNA, the CDR3 is TGCGCCAGCAGACGGGACCTAACATCGTATAATTCACCCCTCCACTTT.

This clonotype was recorded a few times. The gene calls are TRBV9 and TRBJ2-1; TRBD2 agrees at 13 bases. The CDR3 has 18 amino acids. The V and J ends lost 4 bases and 1 base, in that order; junction bases with no gene match: 8. CDR1 is SGDLS, CDR2 YYNGEE, per germline. The CDR3 spells CASSIRLAGGSSYNEQFF. CDR3 in DNA: TGTGCCAGCAGCATCCGACTAGCGGGGGGCTCATCCTACAATGAGCAGTTCTTC.